The 17 T cell receptor beta chains below come from one sample, sequenced in a study of cytomegalovirus exposure and HLA in healthy donors. Profiled with immunoSEQ multiplex PCR; TCRdb holds only in-frame clones, not every one. The top ten clones hold approximately 1.8% of a sample with more than 110,000 clones, about 95% of them seen once. The sample consisted of PBMCs. All receptors derive from a young man in good health and CMV-seropositive.

J is TRBJ1-2 and V is TRBV10-3; 7 bases fit TRBD1. The germline CDR1 and CDR2 sequences are ENHRY and SYGVKD. The V gene end was trimmed by 10 bases and the J gene end by 8 bases; junction bases not matched to a gene: 10. CDR3 size: 12 residues. CDR3 in DNA: TGTGCCACGGCGCCTACAGGGGTAGGCTACACCTTC. Its protein product is CATAPTGVGYTF.

The sample holds one count of this clone. An end of the junction does not agree with germline; a read error may underlie this. The chain carries TRBV4-1 and TRBJ2-1; 10 bases are a match to TRBD2. This CDR3 has 17 residues. Looked up from germline, CDR1 is MGHRA and CDR2 is YSYEKL. Here the CDR3 reads CASSQDRNSGRINDQFF. The CDR3 nucleotides are TGCGCCAGCAGCCAAGATAGGAATAGCGGGAGGATTAATGACCAGTTCTTC.

This chain links TRBV6-6 with TRBJ2-1; TRBD2 is a possible D gene (5 bases). Germline V gives CDR1 MNHNY, CDR2 SVGAGI (reference sequence). The CDR3 covers 14 residues. Trimming took 4 bases from V and 4 from J, leaving 11 bases between them. The CDR3 DNA reads TGTGCCAGCAGTTCACGGACTTCTTACAATGAGCAGTTCTTC. Protein sequence: CASSSRTSYNEQFF.

J is TRBJ2-7 and V is TRBV2; D uncertain. The CDR3 is 13 amino acids. Germline V gene sequence: CDR1 SNHLY, CDR2 FYNNEI. V lost 0 bases and J 4 bases, leaving 7 bases between the germline ends. The CDR3 nucleotides read TGTGCCAGCAGTGAAGCAGAGTTGTACGAGCAGTACTTC. Translating it yields CASSEAELYEQYF.

V usage is TRBV18 and J usage is TRBJ2-7; D unclear. The germline V and J ends were trimmed by 3 bases and 4 bases, with 16 bases remaining between them. The CDR3 is made up of 15 amino acids. Per the germline V gene, CDR1 is KGHSH and CDR2 is LQKENI. The CDR3 sequence is CASSPQAAVRYEQYF. In DNA form, the CDR3 reads TGTGCCAGCTCACCCCAAGCAGCCGTGAGGTACGAGCAGTACTTC.

The chain carries TRBV5-1 and TRBJ2-3, with D hard to call. Germline-derived CDR1 and CDR2 are SGHRS and YFSETQ. The V end was cut by 5 bases, the J end by 5 bases, with 12 bases between. This CDR3 is 13 amino acids long. The chain's CDR3 is CASSFFQEDTQYF. The CDR3 nucleotides read TGCGCCAGCAGTTTTTTCCAGGAAGATACGCAGTATTTT.

This clone showed up just once. This chain joins TRBV9 and TRBJ2-1; 9 nucleotides line up with TRBD2. This CDR3 is built from 14 residues. CDR1 SGDLS and CDR2 YYNGEE come from the germline V gene. With V trimmed by 8 bases and J by 6 bases, 9 bases remained unmatched. CDR3 protein: CASRSGGRANEQFF. DNA of the CDR3: TGTGCCAGTCGGTCGGGCGGGAGGGCCAATGAGCAGTTCTTC.

This chain links TRBV30 with TRBJ2-3; unclear D gene. V gave up 0 bases and J gave up 1 base, with 14 bases separating them. The germline CDR1 and CDR2 sequences are GTSNPN and SVGIG (reference sequence). The CDR3 loop spans 16 amino acids. The CDR3 is CAWSVGLVGRTDTQYF. CDR3 bases: TGTGCCTGGAGTGTCGGCTTAGTGGGCCGCACAGATACGCAGTATTTT.

The rearrangement links TRBV2 to TRBJ2-1, with 8 bases aligning to TRBD2. The junction had 5 bases not matched to a gene; V was cut back by 10 bases and J by 0 bases. Germline values: CDR1 SNHLY, CDR2 FYNNEI. The CDR3 covers 14 residues. In nucleotides, the CDR3 is TGTGCCACCGGACGGGAGGGCTCCTACAATGAGCAGTTCTTC. Protein: CATGREGSYNEQFF.

The CDR3 reads CASSLQGNYEQYF. The DNA for the CDR3 is TGTGCCAGCAGTCTTCAGGGGAACTACGAGCAGTACTTC. The chain uses TRBV2 and TRBJ2-7; tentative D call: TRBD1 (6 bases). CDR3 size: 13 residues. The V gene's germline CDR1 is SNHLY and CDR2 FYNNEI. V was pared by 5 bases and J by 3 bases, with 11 bases between.

The chain recombines TRBV28 with TRBJ1-2; TRBD1 aligns across 12 bases. Germline loops: CDR1 MDHEN, CDR2 SYDVKM. Trimming at V came to 6 bases and at J to 7 bases, leaving 9 bases not matched to a gene. This CDR3 has 15 residues. CDR3 nucleotides: TGTGCCAGCAGCGGACCGGGACAGGGGGCGTCTGGCTACACCTTC. It encodes CASSGPGQGASGYTF.

The chain carries TRBV28 and TRBJ1-1; D unclear. The V end lost 8 bases, the J end lost 7 bases, and 14 bases lay between the germline ends. The CDR3 totals 12 residues. Germline V gene data show CDR1 as MDHEN and CDR2 as SYDVKM. The DNA for the CDR3 is TGTGCCAGCCCCTCGACCGGGAGTGAAGCTTTCTTT. Translated: CASPSTGSEAFF.

This clone was seen once. The rearrangement uses TRBV6-1 and TRBJ2-7, with D unclear. Germline V gene data show CDR1 as MNHNS and CDR2 as SASEGT. V dropped 7 bases and J dropped 6 bases, with 13 bases sitting between them. The CDR3 sequence is 12 residues long. CDR3 DNA sequence: TGTGCCAGCACGTGGTTCAGTGGCGAGCAGTACTTC. Protein product: CASTWFSGEQYF.

The V call is TRBV30, the J call TRBJ2-3; D is undetermined. The V end lost 1 base, the J end lost 1 base, and 9 bases lay between the germline ends. This CDR3 is built from 14 residues. CDR1 and CDR2 (germline): GTSNPN, SVGIG (reference sequence). The CDR3 is CAWSGGAGTDTQYF. Here the CDR3 DNA reads TGTGCCTGGAGTGGAGGCGCTGGCACAGATACGCAGTATTTT.

Notes on this clone: At the DNA level, this CDR3 is encoded by other sequences in the same sample as well. The chain couples TRBV2 to TRBJ1-5; 7 nucleotides line up with TRBD1. The CDR3 runs to 13 residues. CDR1 and CDR2 (germline): SNHLY, FYNNEI. V lost 8 bases, J lost 3 bases, and 4 bases stayed unmatched. The CDR3 bases are TGTGCCAGCCGGGGACAGCCCAATCAGCCCCAGCATTTT. Translation: CASRGQPNQPQHF.

The genes are TRBV5-8 and TRBJ2-2; 9 bases match TRBD2. Germline loops: CDR1 SGHTS, CDR2 YDEGEE. The trim removed 2 bases at V and 4 bases at J, leaving 3 bases unmatched. The CDR3 has 15 amino acids. The CDR3 DNA follows: TGTGCCAGCAGCTTCCAACTAGCGGGCACCGGGGAGCTGTTTTTT. This sequence encodes CASSFQLAGTGELFF.

This clone was seen more than once but under ten times. The gene calls are TRBV2 and TRBJ1-1, with TRBD1 identical over 8 bases. V was clipped by 7 bases and J by 5 bases; unmatched bases: 6. Germline V gives CDR1 SNHLY, CDR2 FYNNEI. The CDR3 consists of 13 residues. The DNA for the CDR3 is TGTGCCAGCACCAGGGGGCTGAGGACTGAAGCTTTCTTT. Residues: CASTRGLRTEAFF.